The rows below give T cell receptor beta chains drawn from one sample of a study of T cell responses to AZD1222 COVID-19 vaccine. Sequencing was performed with immunoSEQ multiplex PCR; in TCRdb, only in-frame clones are kept and a portion is missing. Of some 120,000 clones in the sample, roughly 87% were seen once. The sequenced sample was peripheral blood, obtained on day 0 of AZD1222 vaccination. All receptors come from an adult in good health. Each CDR3 is given with its conserved first and last residue.

V	J	CDR3
TRBV7-3	TRBJ2-3	CASTYGPNTDTQYF
TRBV18	TRBJ2-1	CASSFSGGDYNEQFF
TRBV28	TRBJ2-7	CASSPQNLGTDAHEQYF
TRBV7-9	TRBJ1-2	CASSLVSGALDGYTF
TRBV6-2/TRBV6-3	TRBJ1-5	CASSFGQENQPQHF
TRBV7-9	TRBJ2-7	CASSRGQFYEQYF
TRBV7-9	TRBJ1-5	CASSLGGDQPQHF
TRBV19	TRBJ2-1	CASSPGAPKGGGAYNEQFF
TRBV5-8	TRBJ2-7	CASSLVPGSYEQYF
TRBV6-5	TRBJ2-7	CASSYRAGGSEQYF
TRBV5-1	TRBJ1-1	CASSWDGLETEAFF
TRBV3-1/TRBV3-2	TRBJ1-5	CASSQASNNQPQHF
TRBV5-1	TRBJ1-4	CASSPEVNEKLFF
TRBV10-3	TRBJ2-7	CAIESADSYEQYF
TRBV5-8	TRBJ2-3	CASSLLGLLTDTQYF
TRBV9	TRBJ1-1	CASSAQTGVDTEAFF
TRBV9	TRBJ1-5	CASSITGLGNQPQHF
TRBV7-9	TRBJ1-6	CASSSGQGNSPLHF
TRBV7-9	TRBJ1-1	CASSPGTRLWTEAFF
TRBV7-6	TRBJ2-3	CASSSRLAGEYTDTQYF
TRBV21-1	TRBJ2-7	CASSTEVRQVPYEQYF
TRBV5-1	TRBJ1-5	CASSLDGQGNQPQHF
TRBV27	TRBJ1-6	CASSFRYNSPLHF
TRBV7-2	TRBJ2-5	CASSFIAGGGETQYF
TRBV28	TRBJ1-5	CASSFWDREGGHEPQHF
TRBV19	TRBJ1-3	CASKESQVLSGNTIYF
TRBV5-6	TRBJ1-2	CASSFWDRGTVYGYTF
TRBV27	TRBJ1-6	CASRGNSPLHF
TRBV11-2	TRBJ1-5	CASSLDQVQPQHF
TRBV7-9	TRBJ1-1	CALEGDTEAFF
TRBV11-3	TRBJ1-1	CASSSPRDTEAFF
TRBV7-6	TRBJ2-2	CASSLAGEAGELFF
TRBV5-1	TRBJ2-1	CASSFGGYNEQFF
TRBV6-5	TRBJ2-3	CASRDRGGLDTQYF
TRBV6-5	TRBJ2-7	CARPFTGTLGHEQYF
TRBV7-8	TRBJ2-1	CASRNRDSLNEQFF
TRBV5-4	TRBJ2-2	CASSQPPGNTGELFF